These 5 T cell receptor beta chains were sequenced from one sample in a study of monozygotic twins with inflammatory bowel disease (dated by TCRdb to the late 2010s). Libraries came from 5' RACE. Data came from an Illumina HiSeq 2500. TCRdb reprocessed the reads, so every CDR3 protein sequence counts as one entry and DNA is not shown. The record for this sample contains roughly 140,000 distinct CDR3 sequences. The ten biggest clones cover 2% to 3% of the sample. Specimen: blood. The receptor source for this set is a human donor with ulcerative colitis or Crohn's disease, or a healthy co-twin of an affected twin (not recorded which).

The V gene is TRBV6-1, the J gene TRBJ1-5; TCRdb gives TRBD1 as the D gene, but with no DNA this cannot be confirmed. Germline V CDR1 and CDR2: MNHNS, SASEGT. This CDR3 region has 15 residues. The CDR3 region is CASTPRGQGKQPQHF.

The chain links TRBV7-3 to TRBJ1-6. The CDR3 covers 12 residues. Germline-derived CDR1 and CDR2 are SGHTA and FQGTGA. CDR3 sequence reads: CASSLYNSPLHF.

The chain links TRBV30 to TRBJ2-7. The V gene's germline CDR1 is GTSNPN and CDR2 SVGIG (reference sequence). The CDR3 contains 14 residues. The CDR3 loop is CAWSLPGFGGEQYF. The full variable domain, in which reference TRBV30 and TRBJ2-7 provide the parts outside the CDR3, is SQTIHQWPATLVQPVGSPLSLECTVEGTSNPNLYWYRQAAGRGLQLLFYSVGIGQISSEVPQNLSASRPQDRQFILSSKKLLLSDSGFYLCAWSLPGFGGEQYFGPGTRLTVT.

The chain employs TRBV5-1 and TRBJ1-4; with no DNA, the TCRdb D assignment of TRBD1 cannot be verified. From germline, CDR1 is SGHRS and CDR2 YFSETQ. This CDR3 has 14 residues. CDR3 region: CASSPGQGDEKLFF.

CDR3 protein: CSARKWTVQETQYF. The J gene is TRBJ2-5, the V gene TRBV20-1; TCRdb selects TRBD1, and the lack of DNA leaves this call unchecked. The CDR3 is made up of 14 amino acids. Germline V CDR1 and CDR2: DFQATT, SNEGSKA (reference sequence).